This entry features one T cell receptor beta chain sequence. Produced via immunoSEQ multiplex PCR; TCRdb's table is partial and in-frame only. The sample includes about 250,000 clones, almost 85% of them seen just once. This CDR3 has 13 residues. The germline V and J ends were trimmed by 1 base and 4 bases, with 7 bases remaining between them. In germline, CDR1 is SGHAT, CDR2 FQNNGV. The sample belongs to a study of control samples from healthy donors and cancer patients. The V gene is TRBV11-2, the J gene TRBJ1-2; D unresolved. The TCR sequence derives from a woman aged 55 to 70 with lung cancer. The sample consisted of PBMCs. CDR3 protein: CASSLGIGYGYTF. The DNA for the CDR3 is TGTGCCAGCAGCTTAGGTATCGGCTATGGCTACACCTTC.